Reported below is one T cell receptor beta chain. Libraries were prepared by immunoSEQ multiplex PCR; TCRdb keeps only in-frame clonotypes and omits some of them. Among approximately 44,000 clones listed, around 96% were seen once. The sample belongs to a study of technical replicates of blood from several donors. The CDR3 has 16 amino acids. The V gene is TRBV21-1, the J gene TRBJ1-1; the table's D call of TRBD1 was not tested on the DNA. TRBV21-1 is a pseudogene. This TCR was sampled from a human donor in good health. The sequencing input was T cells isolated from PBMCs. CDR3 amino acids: CASSKGQGALNTEAFF. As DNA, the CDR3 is TGTGCCAGCAGCAAAGGACAGGGGGCGTTGAACACTGAAGCTTTCTTT.